Included here is one T cell receptor beta chain sequence, with context. Its target is not known. Samples came from healthy bone marrow donors. Vbeta (60) and Jbeta (13) primers were used in the PCR. TCRdb's copy holds only in-frame clones and misses some; the assay was immunoSEQ multiplex PCR. In the table there are 80,000 to 100,000 clones, about 67% of which are singletons. This specimen comes from a study of cytomegalovirus exposure and HLA in healthy donors. Points from the study as a whole: Later analysis reportedly placed an Asian-associated ancestry cluster below the roughly 700-donor mean in N-insertions. Despite most TCR sequences being rare, some public TCRs occurred in many donors.

With V trimmed by 6 bases and J by 7 bases, 10 bases remained unmatched. The V gene's germline CDR1 is MNHEY and CDR2 SMNVEV (reference sequence). There are 15 residues in the CDR3. The sequenced sample consisted of PBMCs. V gene TRBV27 combines with J gene TRBJ1-5, with TRBD1 matching 9 bases. The sequence derives from a woman in her late teens or twenties in good health and CMV-seropositive. The CDR3 loop is CASSPRTGALQPQHF. The CDR3 coding sequence is TGTGCCAGCAGCCCGCGGACAGGGGCTTTACAGCCCCAGCATTTT.